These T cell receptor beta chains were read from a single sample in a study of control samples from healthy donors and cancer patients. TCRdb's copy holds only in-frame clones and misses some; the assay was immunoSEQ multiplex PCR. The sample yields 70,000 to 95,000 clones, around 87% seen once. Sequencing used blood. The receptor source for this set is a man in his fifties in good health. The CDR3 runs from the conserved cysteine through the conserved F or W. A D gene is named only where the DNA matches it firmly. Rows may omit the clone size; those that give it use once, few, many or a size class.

TGTGCCAGTAGTACCATTGGACAGGGCAGAACTGAAGCTTTCTTT CASSTIGQGRTEAFF TRBD1 TRBV19 15 NA TRBJ1-1
TGTGCCTGGAGGGGATGGGCCAAAAACATTCAGTACTTC CAWRGWAKNIQYF NA TRBV30 13 once TRBJ2-4
TGTGCCAGCAGTTATTGGGACAGCCCCTACGAGCAGTACTTC CASSYWDSPYEQYF TRBD1 TRBV6-5 14 few TRBJ2-7
TGTGCCATCAGTGGAGGGGGCGGGGAGCTGTTTTTT CAISGGGGELFF NA TRBV10-3 12 NA TRBJ2-2
TGTGCCAGTAGTATCCCGTGGGACGGTCTTAGCACTGAAGCTTTCTTT CASSIPWDGLSTEAFF NA TRBV19 16 few TRBJ1-1
TGTGCCAGCAGTTACTCGGGGGGCTATGGCTACACCTTC CASSYSGGYGYTF NA TRBV6-5 13 NA TRBJ1-2
TGTGCCAGCAGTGAAGGCGGGTGGTACCAAGAGACCCAGTACTTC CASSEGGWYQETQYF NA TRBV6-1 15 NA TRBJ2-5
TGTGCCAGCAGTTCCAAGAACACCGGGGAGCTGTTTTTT CASSSKNTGELFF NA TRBV6-6 13 NA TRBJ2-2
TGTGCCAGCAGCCGTCAATCCGGACAGGGGGTCTACAATGAGCAGTTCTTC CASSRQSGQGVYNEQFF TRBD1 TRBV11-2 17 NA TRBJ2-1
TGCAGCGTTGGAAGGGCAGCCTTAAGTAACACAGATACGCAGTATTTT CSVGRAALSNTDTQYF NA TRBV29-1 16 NA TRBJ2-3
TGTGCCAGCAGTTATGCGGGATGGGAGACCCAGTACTTC CASSYAGWETQYF NA TRBV6-5 13 NA TRBJ2-5
TGCGCCAGCAGCCCCAGACAGGGAGAGACCCAGTACTTC CASSPRQGETQYF TRBD1 TRBV5-1 13 NA TRBJ2-5
TGTGCCTGGAGTGTACAGTATCCCAGAAGCAATCAGCCCCAGCATTTT CAWSVQYPRSNQPQHF NA TRBV30 16 once TRBJ1-5
TGTGCCAGCAGCAAAACCCCCGCCGCGGGAGGGCCTTACGAGCAGTACTTC CASSKTPAAGGPYEQYF TRBD2 TRBV6-2/TRBV6-3 17 few TRBJ2-7
TGCGCCAGCAGCCAACCCGGGGCCCGCACCGGGGAGCTGTTTTTT CASSQPGARTGELFF NA TRBV4-3 15 NA TRBJ2-2
TGTGCCAGTAGTATAATGCGGGGCTCAAACTATGGCTACACCTTC CASSIMRGSNYGYTF NA TRBV19 15 NA TRBJ1-2
TGTGCCAGCAACGAACTCCAAGGGGGCGTTTACACTGAAGCTTTCTTT CASNELQGGVYTEAFF TRBD1 TRBV5-6 16 few TRBJ1-1
TGCGCCAGCAGCTCTCTTCCTGGCAGTGGTGGTTCACCCCTCCACTTT CASSSLPGSGGSPLHF NA TRBV5-1 16 NA TRBJ1-6
TGTGCCAGCAGTTTAAGGGTTAACACTGAAGCTTTCTTT CASSLRVNTEAFF NA TRBV12-3/TRBV12-4 13 NA TRBJ1-1
TGTGCCAGTCGACGGGGACAGGGCGGCGAGCAGTACTTC CASRRGQGGEQYF TRBD1 TRBV2 13 NA TRBJ2-7
TGCGCCAGCAGCTTGGTGACTTTCCCCCCCACAGATACGCAGTATTTT CASSLVTFPPTDTQYF NA TRBV5-1 16 NA TRBJ2-3
TGTGCCAGCAGTGGGGACAGCTTCGCCACTGAAGCTTTCTTT CASSGDSFATEAFF TRBD1 TRBV2 14 NA TRBJ1-1
TGTGCCAGCAGGCCTAGGCGGTCGAACACCGGGGAGCTGTTTTTT CASRPRRSNTGELFF NA TRBV6-5 15 NA TRBJ2-2